This TCR beta chain was recorded in a study of T cell responses to AZD1222 COVID-19 vaccine. Study-wide background: The study pooled second doses at about 4 or about 12 weeks.

Sequenced by immunoSEQ multiplex PCR; TCRdb stores in-frame clones only, minus some. The sample has tens of thousands of clones; 80% to 90% are singletons. V lost 4 bases to trimming and J lost 1 base; unmatched junction nucleotides: 8. The CDR3 sequence is 17 residues long. Germline loops: CDR1 SGHTA, CDR2 FQGTGA. The material sequenced was peripheral blood, taken on day 0 of AZD1222 vaccination. This chain connects TRBV7-3 to TRBJ2-3, with 10 positions matching TRBD2. This TCR was recovered from an adult in good health. CDR3 loop: CASSSRSAGGRTDTQYF. CDR3 DNA sequence: TGTGCCAGCAGCTCGAGGTCAGCGGGGGGGCGCACAGATACGCAGTATTTT.